The rows below give T cell receptor beta chains drawn from one sample of a study of T cells after yellow fever vaccination. One entry per CDR3 protein, called by TCRdb with MiXCR from the 5' RACE reads. The repertoire consists of under 150,000 distinct CDR3 sequences, with 13% to 15% occurring once and the leading ten covering 43%. Sequencing was performed on CD8+ T cells sorted from PBMCs, taken 5 days after the yellow fever booster vaccination. The source is a man between 18 and 35 years old who received the YFV17D yellow fever vaccine. Each CDR3 is given with its conserved first and last residue. The order of the fields is V gene, J gene, clone size, D gene, CDR3 protein, CDR3 DNA. The D gene is left open where the match is weak. For some rows the clone size is stated as once, few or many, or as a class when expanded; others skip it.

v_call: TRBV5-6; j_call: TRBJ1-6; clone_size: .; d_call: .; cdr3_aa: CASSLESDNSPLHF; cdr3_nt: TGTGCCAGCAGCTTGGAATCAGATAATTCACCCCTCCACTTT
v_call: TRBV20-1; j_call: TRBJ2-3; clone_size: few; d_call: .; cdr3_aa: CSARGDGSTDTQYF; cdr3_nt: TGCAGTGCTAGAGGGGACGGGAGTACAGATACGCAGTATTTT
v_call: TRBV5-5; j_call: TRBJ1-6; clone_size: few; d_call: .; cdr3_aa: CASTAARRFNSPLHF; cdr3_nt: TGTGCCAGCACGGCCGCCAGACGGTTCAATTCACCCCTCCACTTT
v_call: TRBV7-2; j_call: TRBJ2-2; clone_size: few; d_call: TRBD2; cdr3_aa: CASSWTSGGTGELFF; cdr3_nt: TGTGCCAGCAGCTGGACTAGCGGGGGCACCGGGGAGCTGTTTTTT
v_call: TRBV19; j_call: TRBJ1-1; clone_size: many; d_call: .; cdr3_aa: CASSPQGPTEAFF; cdr3_nt: TGTGCCAGTAGTCCCCAGGGCCCCACTGAAGCTTTCTTT
v_call: TRBV4-1; j_call: TRBJ1-6; clone_size: .; d_call: .; cdr3_aa: CASSQGGGFSPLHF; cdr3_nt: TGCGCCAGCAGCCAAGGTGGGGGCTTTTCACCCCTCCACTTT
v_call: TRBV15; j_call: TRBJ2-2; clone_size: few; d_call: .; cdr3_aa: CATSRTGELFF; cdr3_nt: TGTGCCACCAGCAGGACCGGGGAGCTGTTTTTT
v_call: TRBV27; j_call: TRBJ1-2; clone_size: few; d_call: .; cdr3_aa: CASSFGGLRGYTF; cdr3_nt: TGTGCCAGCAGTTTCGGGGGCCTGAGAGGCTACACCTTC
v_call: TRBV20-1; j_call: TRBJ2-7; clone_size: few; d_call: TRBD2; cdr3_aa: CSARRVAGGPGEQYF; cdr3_nt: TGCAGTGCCAGACGGGTAGCGGGGGGCCCGGGGGAGCAGTACTTC
v_call: TRBV12-3/TRBV12-4; j_call: TRBJ2-2; clone_size: .; d_call: .; cdr3_aa: CASRTRGATGELFF; cdr3_nt: TGTGCCAGCAGAACCAGGGGGGCCACCGGGGAGCTGTTTTTT
v_call: TRBV12-3/TRBV12-4; j_call: TRBJ2-1; clone_size: .; d_call: TRBD1; cdr3_aa: CASSIRDRVDEQFF; cdr3_nt: TGTGCCAGCAGTATACGGGACAGGGTGGACGAGCAGTTCTTC
v_call: TRBV3-1; j_call: TRBJ1-5; clone_size: .; d_call: .; cdr3_aa: CASSPLSSNQPQHF; cdr3_nt: TGTGCCAGCAGCCCGCTTAGTAGCAATCAGCCCCAGCATTTT
v_call: TRBV5-1; j_call: TRBJ2-1; clone_size: few; d_call: .; cdr3_aa: CASSWAGREGNEQFF; cdr3_nt: TGCGCCAGCAGCTGGGCAGGACGAGAAGGGAATGAGCAGTTCTTC
v_call: TRBV13; j_call: TRBJ1-2; clone_size: few; d_call: TRBD1; cdr3_aa: CASSFDRGYGYTF; cdr3_nt: TGTGCCAGCAGCTTCGACAGGGGTTATGGCTACACCTTC
v_call: TRBV7-9; j_call: TRBJ2-1; clone_size: many; d_call: TRBD1; cdr3_aa: CASSPKTGGKEQFF; cdr3_nt: TGTGCCAGCAGCCCTAAGACAGGGGGAAAAGAGCAGTTCTTC
v_call: TRBV5-1; j_call: TRBJ2-3; clone_size: .; d_call: TRBD2; cdr3_aa: CASSSNAPTSGVPTDTQYF; cdr3_nt: TGCGCCAGCAGCTCCAACGCGCCGACTAGCGGGGTCCCCACAGATACGCAGTATTTT
v_call: TRBV5-1; j_call: TRBJ2-3; clone_size: .; d_call: TRBD1; cdr3_aa: CASSFGTGRSTDTQYF; cdr3_nt: TGCGCCAGCAGCTTCGGGACAGGGAGAAGCACAGATACGCAGTATTTT
v_call: TRBV12-3/TRBV12-4; j_call: TRBJ2-7; clone_size: .; d_call: .; cdr3_aa: CASSLRDPRGQQYF; cdr3_nt: TGTGCCAGCAGTTTAAGAGACCCGCGGGGGCAGCAGTACTTC
v_call: TRBV29-1; j_call: TRBJ2-7; clone_size: .; d_call: .; cdr3_aa: CSVEPDGPYEQYF; cdr3_nt: TGCAGCGTTGAACCGGACGGCCCCTACGAGCAGTACTTC
v_call: TRBV4-1; j_call: TRBJ1-2; clone_size: many; d_call: .; cdr3_aa: CASSQDAREGPNYGYTF; cdr3_nt: TGCGCCAGCAGCCAAGATGCCCGGGAGGGCCCAAACTATGGCTACACCTTC
v_call: TRBV12-3/TRBV12-4; j_call: TRBJ2-5; clone_size: .; d_call: .; cdr3_aa: CASSFGSGTQYF; cdr3_nt: TGTGCCAGCAGTTTCGGGAGCGGGACCCAGTACTTC
v_call: TRBV7-9; j_call: TRBJ2-3; clone_size: few; d_call: TRBD1; cdr3_aa: CASSRQGMGYF; cdr3_nt: TGTGCCAGCAGTCGACAGGGGATGGGGTATTTT
v_call: TRBV7-2; j_call: TRBJ2-5; clone_size: few; d_call: .; cdr3_aa: CASSLADTGRTQETQYF; cdr3_nt: TGTGCCAGCAGCTTAGCCGACACGGGACGGACCCAAGAGACCCAGTACTTC
v_call: TRBV19; j_call: TRBJ2-1; clone_size: few; d_call: .; cdr3_aa: CASSRPSLGYEDEQFF; cdr3_nt: TGTGCCAGTAGTAGGCCCTCATTGGGCTATGAAGATGAGCAGTTCTTC
v_call: TRBV4-1; j_call: TRBJ1-6; clone_size: .; d_call: .; cdr3_aa: CASSQAGQTSPLHF; cdr3_nt: TGCGCCAGCAGCCAAGCTGGACAGACTTCACCCCTCCACTTT
v_call: TRBV7-9; j_call: TRBJ2-7; clone_size: .; d_call: .; cdr3_aa: CASVPPGISYEQYF; cdr3_nt: TGTGCCAGCGTCCCGCCAGGAATATCCTACGAGCAGTACTTC
v_call: TRBV7-3; j_call: TRBJ1-3; clone_size: .; d_call: .; cdr3_aa: CASSPTGDSGNTIYF; cdr3_nt: TGTGCCAGCAGCCCGACAGGAGACTCTGGAAACACCATATATTTT
v_call: TRBV13; j_call: TRBJ2-5; clone_size: .; d_call: .; cdr3_aa: CASRPTGRETQYF; cdr3_nt: TGTGCCAGCAGACCGACAGGGAGGGAGACCCAGTACTTC
v_call: TRBV29-1; j_call: TRBJ2-3; clone_size: .; d_call: TRBD1; cdr3_aa: CSTWDRGTDTQYF; cdr3_nt: TGCAGCACCTGGGACAGGGGCACAGATACGCAGTATTTT
v_call: TRBV7-9; j_call: TRBJ2-1; clone_size: .; d_call: .; cdr3_aa: CASSLAGGYEQFF; cdr3_nt: TGTGCCAGCAGCTTAGCTGGCGGCTATGAGCAGTTCTTC
v_call: TRBV7-2; j_call: TRBJ2-3; clone_size: few; d_call: TRBD2; cdr3_aa: CASSLLRGGTDTQYF; cdr3_nt: TGTGCCAGCAGCTTATTACGGGGGGGCACAGATACGCAGTATTTT